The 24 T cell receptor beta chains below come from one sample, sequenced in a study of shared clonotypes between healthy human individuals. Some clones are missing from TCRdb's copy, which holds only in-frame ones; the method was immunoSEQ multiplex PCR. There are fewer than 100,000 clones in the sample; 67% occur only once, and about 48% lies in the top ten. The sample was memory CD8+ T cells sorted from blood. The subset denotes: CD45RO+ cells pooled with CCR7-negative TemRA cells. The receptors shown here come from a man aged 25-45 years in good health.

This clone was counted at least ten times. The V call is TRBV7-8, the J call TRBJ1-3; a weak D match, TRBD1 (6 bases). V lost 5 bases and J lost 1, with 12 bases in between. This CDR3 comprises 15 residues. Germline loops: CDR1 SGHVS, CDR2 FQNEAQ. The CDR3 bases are TGTGCCAGCAGCATCGGGACACCATCTGGAAACACCATATATTTT. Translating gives CASSIGTPSGNTIYF.

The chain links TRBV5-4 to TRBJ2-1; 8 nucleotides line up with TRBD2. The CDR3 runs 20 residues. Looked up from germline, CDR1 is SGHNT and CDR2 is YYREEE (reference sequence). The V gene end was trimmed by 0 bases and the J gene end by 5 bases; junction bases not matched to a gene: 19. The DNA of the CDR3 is TGTGCCAGCAGCTTGGTGGCTAGCGGGCTAGACAAGCTACCTAACAATGAGCAGTTCTTC. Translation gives CASSLVASGLDKLPNNEQFF.

Written as DNA, the CDR3 is TGTGCCAGCAGCCCCGTTCCCACCGGGGAGCTGTTTTTT. Protein sequence: CASSPVPTGELFF. The rearrangement uses TRBV7-2 and TRBJ2-2, with no clear D. The CDR3 runs to 13 residues. Germline V lookup: CDR1 SGHTA, CDR2 FQGNSA. Deletions cut 5 bases from V and 4 bases from J, with 8 bases between.

As DNA, the CDR3 is TGTGCCAGCAACCGGGACAGGAATCAAGAGACCCAGTACTTC. This codes for CASNRDRNQETQYF. This chain connects TRBV2 to TRBJ2-5, with 8 nucleotides matching TRBD1. Unmatched junction bases numbered 6, after V lost 7 bases and J lost 2 bases. The CDR3 loop spans 14 amino acids. Germline CDR1 SNHLY, CDR2 FYNNEI.

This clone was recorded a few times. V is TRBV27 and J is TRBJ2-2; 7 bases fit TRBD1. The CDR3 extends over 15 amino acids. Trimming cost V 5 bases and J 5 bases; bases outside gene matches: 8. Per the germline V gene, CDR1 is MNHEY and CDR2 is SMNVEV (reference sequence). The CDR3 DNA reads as TGTGCCAGCAGTCTAACAGGGGTTGGGACCGGGGAGCTGTTTTTT. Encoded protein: CASSLTGVGTGELFF.

The CDR3 DNA reads as TGTGCCAGCAGGAAAGACAGGGGTTGGACAGATACGCAGTATTTT. Its protein product is CASRKDRGWTDTQYF. The V and J genes are TRBV5-4 and TRBJ2-3; 8 bases agree with TRBD1. V dropped 5 bases and J dropped 3; count of bases not matched to a gene: 8. Germline V gene sequence: CDR1 SGHNT, CDR2 YYREEE (reference sequence). The CDR3 spans 15 residues.

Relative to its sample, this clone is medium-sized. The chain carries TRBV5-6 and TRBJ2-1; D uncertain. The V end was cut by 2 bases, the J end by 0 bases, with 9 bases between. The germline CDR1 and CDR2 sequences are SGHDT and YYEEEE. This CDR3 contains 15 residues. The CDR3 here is CASSLGPSSYNEQFF. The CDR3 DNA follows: TGTGCCAGCAGCTTAGGGCCGAGCTCCTACAATGAGCAGTTCTTC.

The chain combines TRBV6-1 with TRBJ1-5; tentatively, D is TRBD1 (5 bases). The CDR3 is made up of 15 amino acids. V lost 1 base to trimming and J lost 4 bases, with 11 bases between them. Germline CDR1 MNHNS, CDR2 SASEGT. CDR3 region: CASSEGREGNQPQHF. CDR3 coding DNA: TGTGCCAGCAGTGAAGGCAGGGAAGGGAATCAGCCCCAGCATTTT.

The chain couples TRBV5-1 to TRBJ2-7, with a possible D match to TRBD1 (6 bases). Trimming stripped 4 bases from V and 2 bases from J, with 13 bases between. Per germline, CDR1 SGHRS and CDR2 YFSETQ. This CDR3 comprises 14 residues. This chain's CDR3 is CASSPDSYPYEQYF. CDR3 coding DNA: TGCGCCAGCAGCCCGGACAGTTACCCCTACGAGCAGTACTTC.

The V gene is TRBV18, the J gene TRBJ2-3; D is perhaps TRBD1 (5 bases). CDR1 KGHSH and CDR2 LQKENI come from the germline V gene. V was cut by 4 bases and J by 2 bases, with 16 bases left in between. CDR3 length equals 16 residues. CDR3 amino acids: CASSLNQGLDTDTQYF. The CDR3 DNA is TGTGCCAGCTCACTAAATCAGGGCCTAGACACAGATACGCAGTATTTT. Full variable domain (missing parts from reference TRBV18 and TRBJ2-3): NAGVMQNPRHLVRRRGQEARLRCSPMKGHSHVYWYRQLPEEGLKFMVYLQKENIIDESGMPKERFSAEFPKEGPSILRIQQVVRGDSAAYFCASSLNQGLDTDTQYFGPGTRLTVL.

CDR3 loop: CASSLSSSSYEQYF. CDR3 nucleotides: TGTGCCAGCAGCTTATCTTCCTCCTCTTACGAGCAGTACTTC. The V gene is TRBV13, the J gene TRBJ2-7; D is unresolved. The CDR3 sequence is 14 residues long. Germline V gene sequence: CDR1 PRHDT, CDR2 FYEKMQ (reference sequence). V shed 2 bases and J shed 4 bases, with 12 bases lying between them. Looking up the rest from reference TRBV13 and TRBJ2-7 gives the full variable domain: AAGVIQSPRHLIKEKRETATLKCYPIPRHDTVYWYQQGPGQDPQFLISFYEKMQSDKGSIPDRFSAQQFSDYHSELNMSSLELGDSALYFCASSLSSSSYEQYFGPGTRLTVT.

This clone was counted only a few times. CDR3 protein: CSVTTDSGRGNEQFF. Here the CDR3 DNA reads TGCAGCGTCACGACGGATAGCGGGAGGGGTAATGAGCAGTTCTTC. The chain links TRBV29-1 to TRBJ2-1, with TRBD2 matching over 11 bases. The junction had 11 bases not matched to a gene; V was cut back by 6 bases and J by 7 bases. The CDR3 is 15 amino acids. CDR1 and CDR2 (germline): SQVTM, ANQGSEA.

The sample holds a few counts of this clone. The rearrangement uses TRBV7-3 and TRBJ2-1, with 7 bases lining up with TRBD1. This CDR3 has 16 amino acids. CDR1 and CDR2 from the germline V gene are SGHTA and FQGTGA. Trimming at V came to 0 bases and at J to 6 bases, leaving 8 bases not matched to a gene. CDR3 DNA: TGTGCCAGCAGCTTAACACTGGGACAGCCGACCAATGAGCAGTTCTTC. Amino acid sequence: CASSLTLGQPTNEQFF.

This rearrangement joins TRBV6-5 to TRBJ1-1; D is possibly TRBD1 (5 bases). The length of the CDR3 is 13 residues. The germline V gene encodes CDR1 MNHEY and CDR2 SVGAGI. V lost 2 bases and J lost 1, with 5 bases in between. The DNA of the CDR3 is TGTGCCAGCAGTTACGGGGGGAACACTGAAGCTTTCTTT. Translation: CASSYGGNTEAFF.

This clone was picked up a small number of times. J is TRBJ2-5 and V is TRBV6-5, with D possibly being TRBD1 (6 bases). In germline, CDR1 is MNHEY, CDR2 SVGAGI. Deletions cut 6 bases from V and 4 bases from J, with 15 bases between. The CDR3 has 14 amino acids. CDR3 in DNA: TGTGCCAGCAGCCGACCGGGACATCGAGAGACCCAGTACTTC. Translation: CASSRPGHRETQYF.

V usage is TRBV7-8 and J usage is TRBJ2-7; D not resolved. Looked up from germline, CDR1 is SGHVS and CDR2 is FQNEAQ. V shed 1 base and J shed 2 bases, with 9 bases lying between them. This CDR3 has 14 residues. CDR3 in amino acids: CASSLGGRAYEQYF. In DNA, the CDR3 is TGTGCCAGCAGCTTAGGGGGTCGAGCCTACGAGCAGTACTTC.

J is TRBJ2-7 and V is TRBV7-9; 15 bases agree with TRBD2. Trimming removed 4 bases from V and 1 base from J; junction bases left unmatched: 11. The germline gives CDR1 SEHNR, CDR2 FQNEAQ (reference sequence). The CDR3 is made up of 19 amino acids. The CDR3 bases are TGTGCCAGCAGCTCAAAAGGAGGGACTAGCGGGAGGAGTTCCTACGAGCAGTACTTC. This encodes CASSSKGGTSGRSSYEQYF. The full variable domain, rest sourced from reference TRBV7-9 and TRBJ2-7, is DTGVSQNPRHKITKRGQNVTFRCDPISEHNRLYWYRQTLGQGPEFLTYFQNEAQLEKSRLLSDRFSAERPKGSFSTLEIQRTEQGDSAMYLCASSSKGGTSGRSSYEQYFGPGTRLTVT.

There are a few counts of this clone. As DNA, the CDR3 is TGTGCCAGCAGTTTTTTTTACGAGCAGTACTTC. This encodes CASSFFYEQYF. The chain uses TRBV28 and TRBJ2-7; D is ambiguous. The V end was cut by 3 bases, the J end by 4 bases, with 4 bases between. Germline V gene sequence: CDR1 MDHEN, CDR2 SYDVKM. The CDR3 runs 11 residues.

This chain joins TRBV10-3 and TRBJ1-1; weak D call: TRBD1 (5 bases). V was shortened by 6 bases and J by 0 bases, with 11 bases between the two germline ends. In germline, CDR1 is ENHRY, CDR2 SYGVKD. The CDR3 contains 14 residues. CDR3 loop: CAIRDRGVNTEAFF. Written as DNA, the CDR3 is TGTGCCATCAGGGACCGGGGGGTGAACACTGAAGCTTTCTTT.

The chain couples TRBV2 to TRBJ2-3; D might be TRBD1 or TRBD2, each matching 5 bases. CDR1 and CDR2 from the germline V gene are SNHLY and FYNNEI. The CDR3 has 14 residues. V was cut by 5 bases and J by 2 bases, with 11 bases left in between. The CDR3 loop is CASSWDLNTDTQYF. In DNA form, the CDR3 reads TGTGCCAGCAGTTGGGACCTAAACACAGATACGCAGTATTTT. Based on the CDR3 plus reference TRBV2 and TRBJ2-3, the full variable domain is EPEVTQTPSHQVTQMGQEVILRCVPISNHLYFYWYRQILGQKVEFLVSFYNNEISEKSEIFDDQFSVERPDGSNFTLKIRSTKLEDSAMYFCASSWDLNTDTQYFGPGTRLTVL.

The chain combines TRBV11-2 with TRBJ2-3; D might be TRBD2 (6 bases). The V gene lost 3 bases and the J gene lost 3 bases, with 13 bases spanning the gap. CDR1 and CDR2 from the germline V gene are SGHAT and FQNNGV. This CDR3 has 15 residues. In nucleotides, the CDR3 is TGTGCCAGCAGCTTGGGTGTTGGGGGGACAGATACGCAGTATTTT. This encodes CASSLGVGGTDTQYF.

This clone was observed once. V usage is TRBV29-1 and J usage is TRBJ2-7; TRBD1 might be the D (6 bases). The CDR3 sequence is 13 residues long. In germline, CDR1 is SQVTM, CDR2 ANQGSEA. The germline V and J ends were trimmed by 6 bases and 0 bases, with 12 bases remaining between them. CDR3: CSVVTGISYEQYF. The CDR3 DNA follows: TGCAGCGTCGTGACAGGCATCTCCTACGAGCAGTACTTC.

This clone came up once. This CDR3 is CASSPAGGLDQETQYF. Here the CDR3 DNA reads TGCGCCAGCAGCCCGGCCGGAGGGTTGGACCAAGAGACCCAGTACTTC. The genes are TRBV4-1 and TRBJ2-7; D possibly corresponds to TRBD2 (6 bases). The J call is doubtful: the DNA matches TRBJ2-5 better. CDR3 length: 16 residues. Germline V gene lookup returns CDR1 MGHRA and CDR2 YSYEKL.

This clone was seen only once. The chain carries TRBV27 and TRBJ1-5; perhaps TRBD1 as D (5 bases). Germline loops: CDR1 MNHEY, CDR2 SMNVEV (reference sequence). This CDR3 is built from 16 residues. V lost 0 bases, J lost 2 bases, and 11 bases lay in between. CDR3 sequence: CASSLSAGYGNQPQHF. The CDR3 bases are TGTGCCAGCAGTTTATCCGCAGGGTATGGCAATCAGCCCCAGCATTTT.